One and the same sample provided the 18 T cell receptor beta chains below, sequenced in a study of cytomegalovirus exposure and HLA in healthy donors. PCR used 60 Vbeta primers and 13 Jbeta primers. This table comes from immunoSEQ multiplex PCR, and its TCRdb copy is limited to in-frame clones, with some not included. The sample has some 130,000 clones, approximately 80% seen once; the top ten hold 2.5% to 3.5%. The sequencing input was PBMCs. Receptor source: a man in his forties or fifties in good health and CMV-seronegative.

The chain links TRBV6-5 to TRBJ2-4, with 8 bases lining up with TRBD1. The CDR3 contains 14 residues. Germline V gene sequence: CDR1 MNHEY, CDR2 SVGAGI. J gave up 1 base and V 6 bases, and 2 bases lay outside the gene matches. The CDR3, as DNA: TGTGCCAGCAGGGACAGGGTGGCCAAAAACATTCAGTACTTC. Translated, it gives CASRDRVAKNIQYF.

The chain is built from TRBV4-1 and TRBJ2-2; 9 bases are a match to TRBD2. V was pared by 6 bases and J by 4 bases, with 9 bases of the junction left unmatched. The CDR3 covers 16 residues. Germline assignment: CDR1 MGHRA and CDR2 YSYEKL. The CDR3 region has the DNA TGCGCCAGCAGTACCGGGACTAGCCTGTTCACCGGGGAGCTGTTTTTT. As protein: CASSTGTSLFTGELFF.

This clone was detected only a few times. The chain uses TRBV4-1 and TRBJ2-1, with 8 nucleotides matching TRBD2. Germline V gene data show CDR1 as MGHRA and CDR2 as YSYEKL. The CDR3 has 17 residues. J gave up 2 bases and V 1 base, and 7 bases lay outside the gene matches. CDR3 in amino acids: CASSQVTAGGAYNEQFF. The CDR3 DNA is TGCGCCAGCAGCCAAGTGACGGCGGGAGGCGCCTACAATGAGCAGTTCTTC.

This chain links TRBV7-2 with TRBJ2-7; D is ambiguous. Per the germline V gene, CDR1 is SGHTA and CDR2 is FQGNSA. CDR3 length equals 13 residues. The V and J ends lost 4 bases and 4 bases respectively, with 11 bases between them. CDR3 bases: TGTGCCAGCAGCTCCTCCTCCCTTTACGAGCAGTACTTC. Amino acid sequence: CASSSSSLYEQYF.

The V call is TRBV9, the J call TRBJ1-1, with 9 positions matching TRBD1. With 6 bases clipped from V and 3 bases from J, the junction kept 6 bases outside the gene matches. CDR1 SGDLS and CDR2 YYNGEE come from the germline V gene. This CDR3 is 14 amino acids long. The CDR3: CASTPGQGYTEAFF. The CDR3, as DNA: TGTGCCAGCACCCCGGGACAGGGATACACTGAAGCTTTCTTT.

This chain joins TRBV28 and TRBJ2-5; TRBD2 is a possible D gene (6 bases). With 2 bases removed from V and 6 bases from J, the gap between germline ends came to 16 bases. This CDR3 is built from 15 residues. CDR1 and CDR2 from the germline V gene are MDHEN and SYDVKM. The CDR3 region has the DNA TGTGCCAGCAGTTTAAATTGGGGGGAGGTGAAGACCCAGTACTTC. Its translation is CASSLNWGEVKTQYF.

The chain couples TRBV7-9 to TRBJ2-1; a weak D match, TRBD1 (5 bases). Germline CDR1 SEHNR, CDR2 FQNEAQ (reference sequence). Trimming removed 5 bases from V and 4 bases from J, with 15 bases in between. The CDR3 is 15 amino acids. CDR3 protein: CASSPPNGAYNEQFF. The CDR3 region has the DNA TGTGCCAGCAGCCCCCCCAATGGGGCGTACAATGAGCAGTTCTTC. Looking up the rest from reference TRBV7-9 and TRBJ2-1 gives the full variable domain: DTGVSQNPRHKITKRGQNVTFRCDPISEHNRLYWYRQTLGQGPEFLTYFQNEAQLEKSRLLSDRFSAERPKGSFSTLEIQRTEQGDSAMYLCASSPPNGAYNEQFFGPGTRLTVL.

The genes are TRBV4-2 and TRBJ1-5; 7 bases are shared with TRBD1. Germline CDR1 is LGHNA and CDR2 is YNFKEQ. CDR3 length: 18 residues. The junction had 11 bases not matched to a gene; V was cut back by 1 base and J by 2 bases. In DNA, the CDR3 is TGTGCCAGCAGCCAAGCCTTACCAACAGGGGACCGCAATCAGCCCCAGCATTTT. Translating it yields CASSQALPTGDRNQPQHF.

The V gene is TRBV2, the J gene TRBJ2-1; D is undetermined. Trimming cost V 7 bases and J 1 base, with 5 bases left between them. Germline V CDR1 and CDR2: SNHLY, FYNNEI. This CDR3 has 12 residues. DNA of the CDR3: TGTGCCAGCACTCGGTCCTACAATGAGCAGTTCTTC. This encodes CASTRSYNEQFF.

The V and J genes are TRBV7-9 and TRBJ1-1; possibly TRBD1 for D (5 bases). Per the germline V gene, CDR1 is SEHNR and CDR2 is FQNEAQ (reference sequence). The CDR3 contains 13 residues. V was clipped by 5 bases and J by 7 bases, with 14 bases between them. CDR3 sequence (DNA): TGTGCCAGCAGCCCCGCCGGGGGAGGTGAAGCTTTCTTT. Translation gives CASSPAGGGEAFF.

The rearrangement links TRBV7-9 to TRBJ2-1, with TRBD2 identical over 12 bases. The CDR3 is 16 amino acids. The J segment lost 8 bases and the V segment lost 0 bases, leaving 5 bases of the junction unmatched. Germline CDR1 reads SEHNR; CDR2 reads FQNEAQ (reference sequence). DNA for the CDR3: TGTGCCAGCAGCTTAGCGTGGACTAGCGGGATTCATGAGCAGTTCTTC. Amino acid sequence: CASSLAWTSGIHEQFF.

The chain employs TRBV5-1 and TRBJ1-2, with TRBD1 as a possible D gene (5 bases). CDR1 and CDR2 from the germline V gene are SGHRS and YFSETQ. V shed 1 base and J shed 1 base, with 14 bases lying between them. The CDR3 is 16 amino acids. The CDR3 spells CASSLIRQGVNYGYTF. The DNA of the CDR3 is TGCGCCAGCAGCTTGATTCGGCAGGGTGTTAACTATGGCTACACCTTC.

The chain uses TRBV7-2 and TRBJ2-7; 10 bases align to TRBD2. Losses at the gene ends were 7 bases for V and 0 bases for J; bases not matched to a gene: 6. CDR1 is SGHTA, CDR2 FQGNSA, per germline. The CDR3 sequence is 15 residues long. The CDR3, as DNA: TGTGCCAGCACCCCCTGGACTAGCGGCTCCTACGAGCAGTACTTC. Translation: CASTPWTSGSYEQYF. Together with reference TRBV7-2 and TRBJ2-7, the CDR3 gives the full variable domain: GAGVSQSPSNKVTEKGKDVELRCDPISGHTALYWYRQSLGQGLEFLIYFQGNSAPDKSGLPSDRFSAERTGGSVSTLTIQRTQQEDSAVYLCASTPWTSGSYEQYFGPGTRLTVT.

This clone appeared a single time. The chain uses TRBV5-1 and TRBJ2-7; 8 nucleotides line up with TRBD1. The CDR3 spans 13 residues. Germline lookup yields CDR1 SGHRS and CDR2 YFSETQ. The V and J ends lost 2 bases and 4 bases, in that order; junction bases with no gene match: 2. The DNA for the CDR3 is TGCGCCAGCAGCTTCCAGGGGGCTTACGAGCAGTACTTC. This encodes CASSFQGAYEQYF.

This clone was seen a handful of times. In nucleotides, the CDR3 is TGTGCCAGTAGTCCCAGGGGGAACACCGGGGAGCTGTTTTTT. It translates to CASSPRGNTGELFF. J is TRBJ2-2 and V is TRBV19; D possibly corresponds to TRBD1 (6 bases). The V end lost 5 bases, the J end lost 1 base, and 8 bases lay between the germline ends. This CDR3 is built from 14 residues. Germline CDR1 reads LNHDA; CDR2 reads SQIVND (reference sequence).

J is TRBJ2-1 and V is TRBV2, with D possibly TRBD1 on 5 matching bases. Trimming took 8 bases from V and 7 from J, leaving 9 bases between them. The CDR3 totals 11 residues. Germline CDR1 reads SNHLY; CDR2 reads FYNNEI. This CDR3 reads CASGAANEQFF. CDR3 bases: TGTGCCAGCGGGGCCGCAAATGAGCAGTTCTTC.

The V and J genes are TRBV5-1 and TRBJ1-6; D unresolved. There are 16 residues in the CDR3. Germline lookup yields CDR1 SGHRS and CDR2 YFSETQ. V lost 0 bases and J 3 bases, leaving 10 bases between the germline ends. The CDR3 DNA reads TGCGCCAGCAGCTTGGGGGGAGTCCTCTATAATTCACCCCTCCACTTT. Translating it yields CASSLGGVLYNSPLHF.

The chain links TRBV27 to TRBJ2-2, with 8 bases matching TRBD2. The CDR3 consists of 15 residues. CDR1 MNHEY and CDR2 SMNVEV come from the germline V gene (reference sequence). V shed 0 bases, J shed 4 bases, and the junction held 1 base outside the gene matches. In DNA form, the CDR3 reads TGTGCCAGCAGTTTATCACTAGCGGCCACCGGGGAGCTGTTTTTT. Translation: CASSLSLAATGELFF.